This TCR beta chain appears in the sequencing data of a study of spatial heterogeneity in lung cancer. Study-wide results and limits: More often at tumor resection than at routine follow-up, ubiquitous expanded tumor TCRs were detected in the blood.

This CDR3 region has 15 residues. V was trimmed by 0 bases and J by 3 bases, leaving 12 bases between them. Germline assignment: CDR1 LGHNA and CDR2 YNFKEQ. This clonotype was recorded at least ten times. Its antigen is not identified. MiXCR, applied by TCRdb to the 5' RACE reads, yields one record per CDR3 protein. Among over 70,000 distinct CDR3 sequences listed, approximately 8.9% were seen once. Time point here: blood at routine non-recurrence follow-up after resection. The V gene is TRBV4-2, the J gene TRBJ2-7, with D possibly being TRBD1 (6 bases). Sequenced here: PBMCs, sampled at follow-up. This TCR was sampled from a female donor with early-stage non-small cell lung cancer. The CDR3 coding sequence is TGTGCCAGCAGCCAAGAAACCGGACAGCACTACGAGCAGTACTTC. As protein: CASSQETGQHYEQYF.